The 26 T cell receptor beta chains below all came from one sample that was sequenced in a study of cytomegalovirus exposure and HLA in healthy donors. The study ran its PCR with 60 Vbeta and 13 Jbeta primers. Assay used: immunoSEQ multiplex PCR; TCRdb lists only in-frame clones, some missing. This table has 120,000 to 150,000 clones, 82% appearing once. The sequenced sample was PBMCs. Receptor source: a man aged 18 to 35 in good health and CMV-seropositive.

The rearrangement links TRBV25-1 to TRBJ1-3, with D uncertain. The CDR3 has 15 residues. Trimming cost V 7 bases and J 3 bases, with 16 bases left between them. CDR1 and CDR2 (germline): MGHDK, SYGVNS. The CDR3 here is CASKTGLGDGNTIYF. DNA of the CDR3: TGTGCCAGCAAGACGGGATTAGGAGATGGAAACACCATATATTTT. Drawing the rest from reference TRBV25-1 and TRBJ1-3, the complete variable domain is EADIYQTPRYLVIGTGKKITLECSQTMGHDKMYWYQQDPGMELHLIHYSYGVNSTEKGDLSSESTVSRIRTEHFPLTLESARPSHTSQYLCASKTGLGDGNTIYFGEGSWLTVV.

The V gene is TRBV9, the J gene TRBJ1-4; the D gene is possibly TRBD1 (6 bases). CDR1 and CDR2 (germline): SGDLS, YYNGEE. The V gene lost 4 bases and the J gene lost 0 bases, with 10 bases spanning the gap. The CDR3 spans 15 residues. The CDR3 nucleotides are TGTGCCAGCAGCAGACGGACAGCAACTAATGAAAAACTGTTTTTT. Translation gives CASSRRTATNEKLFF.

This clone occurred a few times. This chain uses TRBV19 with TRBJ2-7; weak D call: TRBD1 (6 bases). The V end lost 6 bases, the J end lost 1 base, and 16 bases lay between the germline ends. The germline V gene has CDR1 LNHDA and CDR2 SQIVND (reference sequence). The CDR3 runs to 15 residues. In DNA, the CDR3 is TGTGCCAGTAGACCGGGGACACTGGGATCCTACGAGCAGTACTTC. Residues: CASRPGTLGSYEQYF.

The V gene is TRBV10-2, the J gene TRBJ1-5; no clear D gene. The CDR3 consists of 15 residues. The V end lost 8 bases, the J end lost 2 bases, and 16 bases lay between the germline ends. The germline CDR1 and CDR2 sequences are WSHSY and SAAADI. CDR3 region: CASREREVRNQPQHF. The CDR3 nucleotides are TGCGCCAGCCGGGAGCGGGAGGTACGCAATCAGCCCCAGCATTTT.

The chain uses TRBV10-2 and TRBJ2-3, with 10 positions matching TRBD2. The CDR3 length is 15 residues. Germline values: CDR1 WSHSY, CDR2 SAAADI. V lost 5 bases, J lost 2 bases, and 4 bases stayed unmatched. The CDR3 bases are TGCGCCAGCAGTCTAGCGGGAGCCACCACAGATACGCAGTATTTT. Encoded protein: CASSLAGATTDTQYF.

The CDR3 DNA sequence: TGCAGCGTCCTATTACAGCCGAACACTGAAGCTTTCTTT. Amino acid sequence: CSVLLQPNTEAFF. The gene calls are TRBV29-1 and TRBJ1-1; D is unclear. The CDR3 contains 13 residues. Deletions cut 6 bases from V and 1 base from J, with 12 bases between. Germline lookup yields CDR1 SQVTM and CDR2 ANQGSEA.

The chain employs TRBV4-1 and TRBJ2-2, with D possibly being TRBD1 (6 bases). The V end lost 3 bases, the J end lost 3 bases, and 14 bases lay between the germline ends. CDR1 is MGHRA and CDR2 is YSYEKL in the germline V gene. CDR3 size: 16 residues. The CDR3 nucleotides are TGCGCCAGCAGCCAGGACCGATACAGGGACACCGGGGAGCTGTTTTTT. Protein sequence: CASSQDRYRDTGELFF.

This clone was counted a few times. The gene calls are TRBV15 and TRBJ2-5; D is ambiguous. Germline CDR1 reads LNHNV; CDR2 reads YYDKDF (reference sequence). The V gene lost 5 bases and the J gene lost 5 bases, with 3 bases spanning the gap. The CDR3 contains 10 residues. CDR3 DNA sequence: TGTGCCACCAGCGCGGAGACCCAGTACTTC. Its translation: CATSAETQYF.

The chain links TRBV5-4 to TRBJ2-5; 7 positions agree with TRBD1. Germline V gene data show CDR1 as SGHNT and CDR2 as YYREEE (reference sequence). This CDR3 contains 16 residues. The junction had 7 bases not matched to a gene; V was cut back by 0 bases and J by 2 bases. CDR3 sequence: CASSLEADRTQETQYF. For the CDR3, the DNA is TGTGCCAGCAGCTTGGAGGCGGACAGGACTCAAGAGACCCAGTACTTC.

The chain combines TRBV19 with TRBJ1-1, with TRBD1 matching over 8 bases. CDR1 is LNHDA and CDR2 is SQIVND in the germline V gene (reference sequence). With 0 bases clipped from V and 5 bases from J, the junction kept 2 bases outside the gene matches. The CDR3 runs 14 residues. The CDR3 reads CASSIEDRVTEAFF. CDR3 sequence (DNA): TGTGCCAGTAGTATAGAGGACAGGGTAACTGAAGCTTTCTTT.

The genes are TRBV4-1 and TRBJ1-1, with D unclear. V gave up 0 bases and J gave up 5 bases, with 13 bases separating them. CDR1 and CDR2 from the germline V gene are MGHRA and YSYEKL. This CDR3 contains 15 residues. Here the CDR3 DNA reads TGCGCCAGCAGCCAAGATTCGAGAGGGAGGACTGAAGCTTTCTTT. Protein product: CASSQDSRGRTEAFF.

The chain has TRBV9 and TRBJ2-3; 7 nucleotides align to TRBD2. The V segment lost 0 bases and the J segment 1 base; nucleotides outside the gene matches: 14. The germline V gene has CDR1 SGDLS and CDR2 YYNGEE. This CDR3 has 19 residues. DNA for the CDR3: TGTGCCAGCAGCGTAGGTGGGGGGGAGCCAACTTACGGCACAGATACGCAGTATTTT. Translated: CASSVGGGEPTYGTDTQYF.

The rearrangement uses TRBV7-9 and TRBJ2-1; 14 bases line up with TRBD2. There are 17 residues in the CDR3. V dropped 5 bases and J dropped 8; count of bases not matched to a gene: 11. Germline V gene lookup returns CDR1 SEHNR and CDR2 FQNEAQ (reference sequence). CDR3 residues: CASSARTSGRRTYEQFF. CDR3 DNA: TGTGCCAGCAGCGCCCGGACTAGCGGGAGGAGGACCTATGAGCAGTTCTTC.

The genes are TRBV30 and TRBJ2-5; TRBD1 aligns across 12 bases. This CDR3 spans 16 amino acids. V lost 3 bases, J lost 5 bases, and 10 bases stayed unmatched. Germline values: CDR1 GTSNPN, CDR2 SVGIG (reference sequence). The CDR3 protein is CAWSYQGTGGRETQYF. The CDR3 bases are TGTGCCTGGAGCTATCAGGGGACAGGGGGCAGGGAGACCCAGTACTTC.

This clone has only a few counts. The J gene is TRBJ2-7, the V gene TRBV5-1, with TRBD1 as a possible D gene (6 bases). V was cut by 7 bases and J by 4 bases, with 15 bases left in between. Germline CDR1 reads SGHRS; CDR2 reads YFSETQ. The length of the CDR3 is 13 residues. The CDR3, as DNA: TGCGCCAGCTCACCCGGGACACATTACGAGCAGTACTTC. This translates into CASSPGTHYEQYF.

The chain combines TRBV19 with TRBJ2-6; D may be TRBD1 (6 bases). CDR3 length equals 18 residues. The V end lost 4 bases, the J end lost 1 base, and 17 bases lay between the germline ends. Germline assignment: CDR1 LNHDA and CDR2 SQIVND (reference sequence). CDR3 amino acids: CASSRDRPRPSGANVLTF. Written as DNA, the CDR3 is TGTGCCAGTAGTAGAGACAGGCCCCGACCTTCTGGGGCCAACGTCCTGACTTTC.

The chain carries TRBV5-5 and TRBJ1-5; D might be TRBD1 (5 bases). The V end was cut by 3 bases, the J end by 0 bases, with 13 bases between. This CDR3 is 16 amino acids long. Germline CDR1 reads SGHKS; CDR2 reads YYEKEE (reference sequence). CDR3 DNA sequence: TGTGCCAGCAGCTCCTGGTCAGGGTATAGCAATCAGCCCCAGCATTTT. It yields the protein CASSSWSGYSNQPQHF.

This clone was observed once. The gene calls are TRBV28 and TRBJ1-2; 7 bases agree with TRBD1. V was pared by 2 bases and J by 8 bases, with 5 bases of the junction left unmatched. Germline V gene data show CDR1 as MDHEN and CDR2 as SYDVKM. CDR3 length equals 13 residues. DNA for the CDR3: TGTGCCAGCAGTTTAAAGGGGGCGTTCGGCTACACCTTC. This sequence encodes CASSLKGAFGYTF.

This clone has only one observation. This chain connects TRBV4-1 to TRBJ2-7; TRBD2 agrees at 10 bases. The length of the CDR3 is 15 residues. V shed 0 bases, J shed 3 bases, and the junction held 2 bases outside the gene matches. Germline assignment: CDR1 MGHRA and CDR2 YSYEKL. The CDR3, as DNA: TGCGCCAGCAGCCAAGATCCTAGCGGGGGCTACGAGCAGTACTTC. Translating it yields CASSQDPSGGYEQYF.

This clone was counted only a few times. V and J are TRBV6-6 and TRBJ2-7, with a weak D call TRBD1 (5 bases). This CDR3 has 13 residues. Trimming cost V 5 bases and J 1 base, with 9 bases left between them. The germline V gene encodes CDR1 MNHNY and CDR2 SVGAGI (reference sequence). The CDR3 protein is CASSPRESYEQYF. The CDR3 DNA follows: TGTGCCAGCAGTCCCAGGGAATCCTACGAGCAGTACTTC.

This rearrangement joins TRBV4-1 to TRBJ2-3; D remains unclear. V lost 4 bases to trimming and J lost 1 base, with 12 bases between them. The germline V gene has CDR1 MGHRA and CDR2 YSYEKL. The CDR3 covers 15 residues. CDR3 sequence (DNA): TGCGCCAGCAGCCTGTCGGGTCAAGGCACAGATACGCAGTATTTT. This codes for CASSLSGQGTDTQYF.

This clone showed up just a few times. The J gene is TRBJ1-1, the V gene TRBV19; 7 bases map to TRBD1. The length of the CDR3 is 14 residues. Losses at the gene ends were 5 bases for V and 4 bases for J; bases not matched to a gene: 7. Germline assignment: CDR1 LNHDA and CDR2 SQIVND (reference sequence). CDR3 residues: CASSPTYRGTEAFF. In nucleotides, the CDR3 is TGTGCCAGTAGTCCTACTTACAGGGGCACTGAAGCTTTCTTT.

V gene TRBV14 combines with J gene TRBJ1-2; 9 bases match TRBD1. V was clipped by 1 base and J by 1 base; unmatched bases: 4. This CDR3 region has 16 residues. Germline V gene lookup returns CDR1 SGHDN and CDR2 FVKESK. CDR3 nucleotide sequence: TGTGCCAGCAGCCAAGTTATGGACAGGGGTAACTATGGCTACACCTTC. Protein product: CASSQVMDRGNYGYTF.

The V and J genes are TRBV28 and TRBJ1-2; D may be TRBD1 (5 bases). The CDR3 is 14 residues long. Germline V CDR1 and CDR2: MDHEN, SYDVKM. The V and J ends lost 2 bases and 10 bases respectively, with 17 bases between them. As DNA, the CDR3 is TGTGCCAGCAGTTTAATTGGCAGGGAAGGAAACTACACCTTC. Amino acid sequence: CASSLIGREGNYTF.

In regard to this clone: The same CDR3 is also encoded by other DNA sequences in this sample. The chain recombines TRBV11-3 with TRBJ1-1; TRBD1 might be the D (5 bases). The CDR3 is 14 residues long. The V and J ends lost 1 base and 1 base respectively, with 7 bases between them. Germline CDR1 is SGHNT and CDR2 is YENEEA. CDR3 in DNA: TGTGCCAGCAGCTTAGGGGGGGGGAACACTGAAGCTTTCTTT. This codes for CASSLGGGNTEAFF.

The V and J genes are TRBV4-1 and TRBJ1-3; 8 bases match TRBD1. Germline V lookup: CDR1 MGHRA, CDR2 YSYEKL. J gave up 0 bases and V 2 bases, and 3 bases lay outside the gene matches. This CDR3 region has 16 residues. Here the CDR3 reads CASSQPGQDSGNTIYF. The CDR3 DNA sequence: TGCGCCAGCAGCCAACCGGGACAGGACTCTGGAAACACCATATATTTT.